The text below deals with one TCR beta chain. The data originate from a study of blood T cell repertoires in COVID-19. Across the study: Sources were T cells, B-cell-depleted T cells, or PBMCs; the material itself was cDNA or gDNA.

Per the original data handling: Quantification of nucleated cells was approximated via reference gene primer amplification. Some clones are missing from TCRdb's copy, which holds only in-frame ones; the method was immunoSEQ multiplex PCR. V and J calls and clone size are given by that table; D and trimming were obtained from the DNA. Among fewer than 350,000 clones listed, approximately 83% were seen once. Trimming removed 0 bases from V and 1 base from J; junction bases left unmatched: 10. The CDR3 is made up of 20 amino acids. Germline V CDR1 and CDR2: SGHDN, FVKESK. V gene TRBV14 combines with J gene TRBJ2-1, with 12 nucleotides matching TRBD2. This TCR was recovered from a woman aged 30 to 39 who had recovered from COVID-19. The sequenced material came from peripheral blood. CDR3 nucleotide sequence: TGTGCCAGCAGCCAAGATCTTCTGACTAGCGGGGGAATGTCCTACAATGAGCAGTTCTTC. It yields the protein CASSQDLLTSGGMSYNEQFF.